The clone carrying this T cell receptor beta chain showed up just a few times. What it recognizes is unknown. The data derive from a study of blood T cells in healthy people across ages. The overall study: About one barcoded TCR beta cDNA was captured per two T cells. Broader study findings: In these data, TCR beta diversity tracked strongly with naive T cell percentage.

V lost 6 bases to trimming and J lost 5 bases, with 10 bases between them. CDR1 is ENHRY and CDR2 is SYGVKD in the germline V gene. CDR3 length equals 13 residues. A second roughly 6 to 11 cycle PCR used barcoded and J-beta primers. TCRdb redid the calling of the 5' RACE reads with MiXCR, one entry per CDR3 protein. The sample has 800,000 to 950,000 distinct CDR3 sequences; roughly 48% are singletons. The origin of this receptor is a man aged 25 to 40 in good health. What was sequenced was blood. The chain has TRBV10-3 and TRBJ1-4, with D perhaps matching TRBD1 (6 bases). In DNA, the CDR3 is TGTGCCATCAGCGGACAGTCGAATGAAAAACTGTTTTTT. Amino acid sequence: CAISGQSNEKLFF.